This record concerns one T cell receptor (beta chain) sequence. It has no known antigen specificity. No much larger clone exists at a distance of one base, and base qualities are not known. Interpreted using the paper, the treatment or condition label stands for: allogeneic hematopoietic cell transplantation with graft depleted of TCRalphabeta T cells and CD19 B cells. The children who served as transplant recipients had been given grafts of TCRalphabeta/CD19-depleted allogeneic hematopoietic cells. Receptor libraries were prepared by PCR. Data came from an Illumina HiSeq 2500. TCR libraries were prepared with molecular barcoding, using unique molecular identifiers to normalize TCRbeta repertoire quantification. TCRdb reworked the public reads: Q25 trimming with fastp, MiXCR clone assembly, productive beta chains retained. Rows with a matching CDR3 protein are joined into one entry that keeps the most common DNA and genes. The sample records about 420,000 distinct CDR3 sequences, about a sixth of which are singletons. 25% to 30% of the sample goes to the ten largest clones.

The source of the sample is a study of T-cell reconstitution after alpha-beta-depleted transplantation in children (dated by TCRdb to 2015 to 2016). For the wider study: T-cell immune reconstitution after TCRalphabeta/CD19-depleted allogeneic hematopoietic cell transplantation in children was quantitatively tracked in the study by means of TCR repertoire profiling.

V loses 5 bases of germline sequence and J loses 4 bases, and the interval between the two ends is 20 bases. Including cysteine and phenylalanine, the CDR3 has 16 amino acids. The entry retains the CDR3 DNA only, 48 bases that are in frame from base 1. Results the study describes overall, beyond this receptor: About two months after transplant, the apparently early recovery of alphabetaT-cell counts reportedly depended on just several hundred clones that had expanded rapidly and came from non-depleted graft cells. In some patients, the high TCRbeta diversity seen at day 60 was put down to recipient T cells and intrathymic progenitors that had survived conditioning. Over the following months the frequencies of hyperexpanded clones went down, and after one year T-cell counts and TCRbeta diversity were mostly credited to newly produced T cells.

The source material was PBMCs, mostly from graft donor cells, sampled 360 days after TCRalphabeta/CD19-depleted stem cell transplant. The receptor was isolated from a boy younger than two who had a stem cell transplant for Wiskott-Aldrich syndrome, so the T cells may come from the graft donor. The chain uses TRBV12-3 or TRBV12-4 and TRBJ2-5; the D gene could be TRBD1 or TRBD2, each one agreeing over 5 bases. The bases read TGTGCCAGCAGTAACACCCGGCGGGCAGGGATAGAGACCCAGTACTTC. Its coded protein is CASSNTRRAGIETQYF.